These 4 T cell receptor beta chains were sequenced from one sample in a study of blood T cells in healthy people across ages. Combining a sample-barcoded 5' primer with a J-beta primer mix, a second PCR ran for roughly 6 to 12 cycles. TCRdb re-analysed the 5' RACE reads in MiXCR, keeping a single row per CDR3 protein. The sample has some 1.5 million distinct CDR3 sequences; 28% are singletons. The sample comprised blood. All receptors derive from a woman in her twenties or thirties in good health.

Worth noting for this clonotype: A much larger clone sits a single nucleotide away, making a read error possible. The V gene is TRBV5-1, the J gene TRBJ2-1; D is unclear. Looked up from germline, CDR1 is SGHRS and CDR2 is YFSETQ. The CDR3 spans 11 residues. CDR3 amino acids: CASSRQDEQVF. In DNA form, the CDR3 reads TGCGCCAGCAGCAGGCAAGATGAGCAGGTCTTC. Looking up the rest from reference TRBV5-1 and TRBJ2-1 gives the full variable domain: KAGVTQTPRYLIKTRGQQVTLSCSPISGHRSVSWYQQTPGQGLQFLFEYFSETQRNKGNFPGRFSGRQFSNSRSEMNVSTLELGDSALYLCASSRQDEQVFGPGTRLTVL.

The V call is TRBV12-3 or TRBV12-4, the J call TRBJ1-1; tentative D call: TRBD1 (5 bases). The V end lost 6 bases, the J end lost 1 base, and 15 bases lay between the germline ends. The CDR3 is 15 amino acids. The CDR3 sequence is CASRTRRGQNTEAFF. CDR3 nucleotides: TGTGCCAGCAGGACCCGACGGGGCCAGAACACTGAAGCTTTCTTT.

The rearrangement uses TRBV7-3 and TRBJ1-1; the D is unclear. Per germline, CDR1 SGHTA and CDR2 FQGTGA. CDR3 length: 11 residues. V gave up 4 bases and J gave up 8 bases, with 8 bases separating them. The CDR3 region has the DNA TGTGCCAGCAGCTCGGAAGAGGAAGCTTTCTTT. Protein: CASSSEEEAFF.

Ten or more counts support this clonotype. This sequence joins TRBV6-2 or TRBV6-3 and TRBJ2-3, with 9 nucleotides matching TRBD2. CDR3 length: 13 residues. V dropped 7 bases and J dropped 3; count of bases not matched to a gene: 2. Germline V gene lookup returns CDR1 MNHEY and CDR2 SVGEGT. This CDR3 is CASTLAGTDTQYF. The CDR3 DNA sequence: TGTGCCAGCACGCTAGCGGGAACAGATACGCAGTATTTT.